This T cell receptor (beta chain) was documented in a study of PD-L1 blockade in urothelial cancer. Across the study: Every 3 weeks, patients received intravenous atezolizumab 1,200 mg, beginning 2014. Male sex and bladder-origin urothelial cancer were recorded for about 90% of the roughly 29 patients.

Time point noted: peripheral blood 6 weeks after treatment start. Locally advanced or metastatic urothelial carcinoma affected the patients. Measured with immunoSEQ multiplex PCR; TCRdb has only the in-frame clones, and not every one. Of around 80,000 clones in the sample, 91% were seen once. The CDR3 runs 14 residues. The V end lost 7 bases, the J end lost 1 base, and 12 bases lay between the germline ends. CDR1 is MDHEN and CDR2 is SYDVKM in the germline V gene. The rearrangement joins TRBV28 to TRBJ2-3, with D maybe TRBD2 (6 bases). The receptor's source is a woman aged 80 or over with urothelial cancer. The sample consisted of PBMCs, taken around atezolizumab (anti-PD-L1) treatment. CDR3 nucleotide sequence: TGTGCCAGCAAGACTAGTTTTGGCACAGATACGCAGTATTTT. Protein sequence: CASKTSFGTDTQYF.